There are a few counts of the clone carrying this TCR beta chain. This sample was taken from a study of beta chain features in type 1 diabetes. Unmatched junction bases numbered 0, after V lost 2 bases and J lost 4 bases. Looked up from germline, CDR1 is SEHNR and CDR2 is FQNEAQ (reference sequence). This CDR3 region has 14 residues. Expressed TCRB transcripts were sequenced after all isolated RNA was converted to cDNA. Profiling relied on immunoSEQ multiplex PCR, and the TCRdb table lists in-frame clones only, not all of them. The table shows approximately 470,000 clones, with about 32% occurring only once.

V gene TRBV7-9 combines with J gene TRBJ2-7, with 12 nucleotides matching TRBD2. The sequence came from a young man in good health. The specimen was naive CD4+ T cells from blood. The CDR3 region has the DNA TGTGCCAGCAGCTTACTAGCGGGAGGGTACGAGCAGTACTTC. It encodes CASSLLAGGYEQYF.